This T cell receptor (beta chain) was obtained from a study of regulatory and conventional T cells in RAG deficiency (dated by TCRdb to between 2016 and 2019). Background for the entire study: To compare the diversity and composition of the repertoires of Treg, conventional CD4+ and CD8+ T cells between RAG-deficient patients and healthy controls, the study applied high-throughput TCR beta sequencing.

The germline V gene yields MDHEN for CDR1 and SYDVKM for CDR2. V is reduced by 8 bases and J by 2 bases, leaving a spacing of 13 bases between them. The CDR3 spans 13 residues, from the cysteine through the phenylalanine. Only the CDR3 DNA is retained, 39 bases long and in frame from the first base. Library preparation used the immunoSEQ multiplex PCR assay. Genomic DNA from the sorted T-cell subsets was used to amplify and sequence rearranged TCR beta chain products. Per the source publication's procedure: Shannon entropy and Simpson indices were used to measure how diverse the repertoire of productive TCR beta rearrangements was. To gauge clonal expansion, the frequencies of the 100 most abundant productive TCR beta clonotypes among total reads were added together. The TRB repertoires were scored with a self-reactivity index that is based on amino acid usage at CDR3beta positions 6 and 7. Two-way ANOVA was used for repertoire analyses, and Student t or Mann-Whitney tests were used for flow cytometric analyses. TCRdb took over this immuneACCESS table, retaining in-frame rearrangements with V and J assigned. Such tables are incomplete; in checked studies, under half of the missing clones stem from an unresolved V gene, and the remainder is unexplained. V, J and clone size were drawn from that table, and D and trimming were deduced from the DNA. The table for this sample lists 30,000 to 40,000 clones; about 91% of them were counted only once. About 13% of the sample is taken by the ten largest.

General study outcomes and caveats: Compared with control T-cell subpopulations, RAG-deficient patients had much lower Shannon entropy and higher Simpson indices. Unique TCR beta sequences from Treg cells were 95 to 100-fold fewer in Omenn syndrome and CID/AS patients than controls, versus around 10-fold for other subsets. Rather than being bona fide Treg cells, the sorted CD25-high CD127-low cells in Omenn syndrome patients may represent peripherally activated cells. Some T-cell subset analyses were not performed for some subjects. All patient T-cell subsets had shorter CDR3 lengths; Omenn syndrome patients showed >85% Treg-Tconv repertoire overlap at nucleotide and amino acid level.

Eight or nine healthy control donors were used as the comparison group for repertoire analyses. Before genomic DNA extraction, CD8+ T cells lacking CD4 were purified from blood. Points on this clone: Its target antigen remains unknown. Nothing much larger sits one base from this clone, and base qualities are not available.

This sample also belongs to another study, concerning regulatory T cells. That second report states: For the multiplex PCR, 52 forward TRBV primers and 13 reverse TRBJ primers were used, and amplification bias was corrected with both assay-based and computational methods. Patient repertoires showed restricted unique TRB V-J pairs and skewed V and J gene usage, most marked in regulatory T cells. The study compared T-cell receptor beta repertoires of sorted regulatory, conventional CD4+ and CD8+ T cells in CD3G-deficient patients with those in healthy controls. Peripheral blood mononuclear cells were isolated by Ficoll density separation. CD3+ CD8+ CD4- T cells were isolated using a FACSAria cell sorter. Rearranged TRB loci were amplified from genomic DNA by multiplex PCR within the immunoSEQ assay. Sequencing of the TRB amplicons was done on an Illumina HiSeq platform. Raw sequences were error-filtered and aligned to reference gene sequences by custom algorithms, then analyzed with the immunoSEQ online tools. Frequencies of productive and nonproductive TRB rearrangements were evaluated among both unique and total sequences. For group comparisons, t tests, Mann-Whitney tests or two-way ANOVA were performed in Prism software.

Sequencing input: CD8+ T cells sorted from blood. The rearranged chain carries TRBV28 and TRBJ2-7; no D gene can be assigned with confidence. The source of this sequence is a human donor in good health. The CDR3: CASHPRHTYEQYF. Here is the DNA: TGTGCCAGCCATCCCAGGCACACCTACGAGCAGTACTTC.